These T cell receptor beta chains were read from a single sample in a study of cytomegalovirus exposure and HLA in healthy donors. Measured with immunoSEQ multiplex PCR; TCRdb has only the in-frame clones, and not every one. The sample includes roughly 64,000 clones, 95% of them seen just once. Sequencing was carried out using PBMCs. These receptors came from a woman between 18 and 30 years old in good health and CMV-seropositive. Each CDR3 is given without its conserved first and last residue.

v_gene: TRBV5-4; j_gene: TRBJ2-2; CDR3aa: ASSRTGYTGELF
v_gene: TRBV10-3; j_gene: TRBJ2-3; CDR3aa: AISDGGEKGTDTQY
v_gene: TRBV30; j_gene: TRBJ2-5; CDR3aa: AWRGAAGVFKTQY
v_gene: TRBV29-1; j_gene: TRBJ2-3; CDR3aa: SAIPGTGGEGSDTQY
v_gene: TRBV7-9; j_gene: TRBJ2-1; CDR3aa: ASSLGSSGNEQF
v_gene: TRBV19; j_gene: TRBJ2-7; CDR3aa: ASSAGLSLYEQY
v_gene: TRBV4-2; j_gene: TRBJ2-7; CDR3aa: ASSQEPIADEQY
v_gene: TRBV7-9; j_gene: TRBJ2-7; CDR3aa: ASSPTDRDRDEQY
v_gene: TRBV6-1; j_gene: TRBJ1-2; CDR3aa: ASRGWTGVYGYT
v_gene: TRBV4-2; j_gene: TRBJ2-7; CDR3aa: ASSPGLAGHEQY
v_gene: TRBV7-9; j_gene: TRBJ2-3; CDR3aa: ASSSHRGGRVGTDTQY
v_gene: TRBV5-1; j_gene: TRBJ2-3; CDR3aa: ASQDRPQHTQY
v_gene: TRBV4-1; j_gene: TRBJ2-1; CDR3aa: ASSQDPGSGSGRNNEQF
v_gene: TRBV5-4; j_gene: TRBJ2-5; CDR3aa: ASSLVGDKRTQY
v_gene: TRBV4-1; j_gene: TRBJ2-1; CDR3aa: ASSQEVLAGGNEQF
v_gene: TRBV6-4; j_gene: TRBJ2-1; CDR3aa: ASSSSGGAGEQF
v_gene: TRBV2; j_gene: TRBJ2-7; CDR3aa: ASSSPRGGSGASYEQY
v_gene: TRBV10-3; j_gene: TRBJ2-3; CDR3aa: AISGVAGGGDTQY
v_gene: TRBV12-2; j_gene: TRBJ2-1; CDR3aa: ASRPRTGGPPNNEQF
v_gene: TRBV6-1; j_gene: TRBJ2-3; CDR3aa: ASSLGTISTDTQY
v_gene: TRBV28; j_gene: TRBJ2-1; CDR3aa: ASSFDRDRLNNEQF
v_gene: TRBV14; j_gene: TRBJ2-3; CDR3aa: ASSQAGTSRLNTQY
v_gene: TRBV27; j_gene: TRBJ1-3; CDR3aa: ASSLGPSGNTIY
v_gene: TRBV7-9; j_gene: TRBJ2-5; CDR3aa: ASSPTPTSGQETQY
v_gene: TRBV14; j_gene: TRBJ2-1; CDR3aa: ASSQERDRRINEQF
v_gene: TRBV7-6; j_gene: TRBJ2-1; CDR3aa: ASSSFVQGRYNEQF
v_gene: TRBV6-5; j_gene: TRBJ2-3; CDR3aa: ASSLGQGVDTQY
v_gene: TRBV28; j_gene: TRBJ2-7; CDR3aa: ASAQGDYEQY
v_gene: TRBV21-1; j_gene: TRBJ1-2; CDR3aa: ASSIKLGQGYGYT
v_gene: TRBV7-9; j_gene: TRBJ2-5; CDR3aa: ASSIDRVQGETQY
v_gene: TRBV19; j_gene: TRBJ1-2; CDR3aa: ASKSDGYT
v_gene: TRBV5-4; j_gene: TRBJ2-4; CDR3aa: ASSFDRSTQNIQY
v_gene: TRBV28; j_gene: TRBJ2-3; CDR3aa: ASSFKPDHTDTQY
v_gene: TRBV28; j_gene: TRBJ1-6; CDR3aa: ASGSDREGRYNSPLH
v_gene: TRBV4-3; j_gene: TRBJ2-2; CDR3aa: ASSRQPGLADTGELF
v_gene: TRBV30; j_gene: TRBJ1-2; CDR3aa: AWEGAGNGYT
v_gene: TRBV6-5; j_gene: TRBJ1-2; CDR3aa: ASSYEGRAYGYT
v_gene: TRBV10-3; j_gene: TRBJ2-7; CDR3aa: ASSEPDGGDEQY
v_gene: TRBV18; j_gene: TRBJ2-3; CDR3aa: ASSPFSGAPDTQY
v_gene: TRBV7-8; j_gene: TRBJ2-7; CDR3aa: ASSSGLGGSNEQY